This paragraph covers one TCR beta chain sequence. Its antigen is unknown. Time point here: pretreatment peripheral blood. This entry belongs to a study of PD-L1 blockade in urothelial cancer. Study at large: Male sex and bladder-origin urothelial cancer were recorded for about 85% of the roughly 29 patients. Blood samples had a median of around 140,000 T cells, tens of thousands of unique TCRs, and clonality roughly 0.088. Chemotherapy regimens numbering 0 to 3 had been given to patients. Whole-study findings and limits: When measured at 3 weeks, tumor-associated blood clones expanded more in durable-benefit patients.

The CDR3 runs to 15 residues. The germline CDR1 and CDR2 sequences are SGDLS and YYNGEE. J was trimmed by 4 bases and V by 0 bases; bases with no gene match: 7. Profiled with immunoSEQ multiplex PCR; TCRdb holds only in-frame clones, not every one. The sample contains 65,000 to 90,000 clones, 65% to 85% of which appear only once. The source was PBMCs, collected around atezolizumab (anti-PD-L1) treatment. The receptor was derived from a woman in her 70s with urothelial cancer. The chain combines TRBV9 with TRBJ2-7; 7 bases fit TRBD2. Here the CDR3 DNA reads TGTGCCAGCAGCGTAGGGTGGGAGGGATATTACGAGCAGTACTTC. This encodes CASSVGWEGYYEQYF.